This T cell receptor (beta chain) was documented in a study of blood T cell repertoires in COVID-19. About the study: Samples taken during acute and convalescent COVID-19 were collected in the United States, Italy and Spain. Nucleic acid was either cDNA or gDNA, and it came from T cells, B-cell-depleted T cells, or PBMCs.

The Seattle patients, enrolled during active infection, were followed longitudinally. Authors' methods: Amplification from reference gene primers served as the basis for estimated nucleated cell counts. Sequenced by immunoSEQ multiplex PCR; TCRdb stores in-frame clones only, minus some. For V, J and clone size, that table is used; D and trimming come from the DNA. The sample holds about 130,000 clones, 79% seen once. Sample: peripheral blood. This clonotype was sampled from a woman in her 70s with COVID-19, enrolled during active disease.

DNA for the CDR3: TGTGCCAGCAGTCTGAACAGGGGCCCGAACACTGAAGCTTTCTTT. It specifies CASSLNRGPNTEAFF. This chain joins TRBV27 and TRBJ1-1; 7 bases align to TRBD1. The J segment lost 1 base and the V segment lost 5 bases, leaving 7 bases of the junction unmatched. The germline V gene encodes CDR1 MNHEY and CDR2 SMNVEV (reference sequence). The CDR3 has 15 amino acids.